This T cell receptor (beta chain) comes out of a study of cytomegalovirus exposure and HLA in healthy donors (dated by TCRdb to the late 2010s). In terms of the full investigation: According to an earlier analysis of 587 of the donors, about 179 million T cells yielded roughly 110 million unique TCR beta sequences and about 300 Gb of sequence data. Of the 300 to 500 genotyped donors, roughly 80% were placed in the genetic ancestry cluster associated with self-reported Caucasian donors. All discovery cohort repertoires had been generated using a single sequencing platform. The study was designed to test whether signatures of past pathogen exposure could be identified by cataloging public T cell receptors. Roughly five DR-DQ haplotypes were treated as single units for association and clustering because of strong linkage in the cohort. Donor age, sex, ethnicity and CMV serostatus were compiled together with the repertoire data. Typing coverage differed by locus: A, B, C, DRB1 and DQB1 were typed in about 629-640 donors, DQA1 in roughly 510, DPA1 in some 610, and DPB1 in approximately 450. A separate validation cohort of over 95 different subjects was used in addition to the approximately 640-subject first cohort. HLA typing included class I and class II loci at four-digit resolution. An early release covering more than 500 HLA-typed donors comprised 300 to 350 gigabases of sequencing data and approximately 80 million unique TCR sequences. In a later analysis, previously published TCR beta repertoires from 670 or so donors were re-analyzed and high-resolution HLA genotyping was added so that TCR occurrence patterns could be studied. In a later genetic analysis, genome-wide SNP genotypes for about three fifths of the roughly 670 donors were used, and that subset was treated as a discovery cohort. To predict cytomegalovirus infection status, the study combined high-throughput TCR immunosequencing, statistical association of individual TCRs with disease status, and machine learning. Using immunosequencing, the study profiled T cell repertoires from 500 to 800 subjects and related those repertoires to cytomegalovirus serostatus. In an earlier analysis of 550 to 700 of the donors, high-throughput TCR beta sequencing was used to judge whether each TCR beta V gene segment behaved as functional or pseudogenic. Among around 400 genotyped donors of the cohort, an average of about 240,000 unique TCR beta nucleotide sequences were sequenced per donor, around a sixth of them non-productive. In the later analysis, no new phenotypic data were used to find candidate immune exposures; instead, reliance was placed on TCR beta sequences and their occurrence across donors. General conclusions and limits of the study: The classifier was reported to diagnose cytomegalovirus status with high specificity and sensitivity in both the original and validation cohorts. A later analysis associated some 17,000 TCR beta sequences with specific HLA alleles at a false discovery rate of 0.05. It was suggested by the authors that the approach could potentially be generalized to other disease states and immunological phenotypes. For the cohort, immune exposure information was limited to CMV serostatus. Because the 87-base-pair reads could not distinguish some IMGT-functional V segments, including TRBV6-2 and TRBV6-3, those segments were excluded. The earlier analysis of 587 of the donors excluded some 15 rarely observed V segments, including chromosome 9 orphons, because counts were too low. V-gene and J-gene trimming of TCR beta chains was associated with a missense DCLRE1C variant in a later genetic analysis, and the association was replicated in an independent cohort. In a later analysis, HLA-associated TCR beta chains showed more clonal expansion and lower generation probabilities than non-associated chains that were equally common. According to a later genetic analysis, donors in an Asian-associated ancestry cluster had fewer N-insertions in productive TCRs than the approximately 670-donor mean. The presence/absence analyses assumed that sequencing depth was roughly uniform across donors, and that assumption may not be true. Most CMV-associated TCR beta chains appeared to be HLA-restricted in a later analysis, and the HLA associations seemed to be driven largely by CMV exposure. Because HLA typing was unavailable for some donors at each locus, only the typed subset was used in association tests. The sequencing pipeline was judged likely to have produced a cluster of highly shared sequence variants as a technical artifact. The study listed approximately 150 TCR beta chains as associated with cytomegalovirus. Most TCR sequences were observed very rarely across donors, whereas some public TCRs were present in many individuals. This cohort had only TCR beta chains sequenced, and the lack of alpha or paired-chain data limited which features could be detected. According to a later analysis, parvovirus B19, influenza, CMV and Epstein-Barr virus appeared linked to several top co-occurrence clusters. According to a later analysis, TCR association rates differed among HLA loci, with DRB1 alleles showing the most associated TCRs and HLA-C alleles showing the fewest. In an earlier analysis of a few hundred of the donors, most TCR beta V segments were observed in productive rearrangements about 87% or about 30% of the time, broadly matching IMGT annotations. Assigning TCR associations to individual alleles was difficult when HLA alleles, especially DR and DQ, strongly co-occurred. Linkage disequilibrium might explain the correlated functional status among segregating V segments, but an unknown experimental factor could not be ruled out. A further reported finding was that TCR beta sequences accurately predicted the HLA-A and HLA-B alleles for most subjects in the first cohort. In vitro tests confirmed that a few of the cytomegalovirus-associated TCR beta chains recognize cytomegalovirus antigens.

The cohort consisted of some 730 healthy bone marrow donors. At the time of sampling, every cohort member was nominally healthy, though immune exposures that went unrecorded were likely present. The donor was CMV seronegative and was included in the group of a few hundred seronegative cohort members. A peripheral blood sample was provided by each donor, and peripheral blood mononuclear cells were used for TCR beta sequencing. Genomic DNA extraction from the blood cell samples was performed with the Qiagen DNeasy Blood Extraction Kit. Comment on this clone: Its specific antigen is unknown. No base quality information exists; no much larger clone differs at one position.

Library preparation employed the immunoSEQ multiplex PCR assay. The multiplex PCR relied on a mix of 60 forward primers for TCR Vbeta segments and 13 reverse primers for TCR Jbeta segments. The CDR3 region of rearranged TCR beta genes was amplified from genomic DNA by a multiplex PCR assay. On the Illumina HiSeq System, the amplified TCR beta libraries were sequenced as 87-base-pair reads. As for the authors' bioinformatics: In a later analysis, 70 million to 95 million unique TCR beta chains were counted across the roughly 610 repertoires, and approximately 9.9 million of these chains were shared by at least two donors. Raw reads were error-corrected and collapsed into unique sequences by a nearest-neighbor algorithm in which closely related sequences were merged to remove PCR and sequencing errors. V, D and J gene segments were assigned by aligning CDR3 sequences to IMGT reference sequences. For a sequence to be retained, a match of at least six nucleotides to both a V gene segment and a J gene segment was required. A rearrangement counted as productive if the CDR3 had no stop codons and remained in frame with V and J, and every other rearrangement counted as non-productive. CDR3 was defined according to IMGT convention as the region running from the second conserved V-encoded cysteine to the conserved J-encoded phenylalanine. The earlier analysis of about 530 of the donors excluded any sequence lacking an unambiguous match to a single V gene segment. In an earlier analysis of some 590 of the donors, a V segment was called functional when productive rearrangements were above 56.7%, and segregating when the standard deviation between donors exceeded 5%. A statistical classification framework was built to diagnose cytomegalovirus status from the catalog of TCR beta chain sequences. In a later analysis, TCR nucleotide sequences were compared against IMGT/GENE-DB human TR gene sequences so that V and J genes could be assigned. In a later analysis, CDR3 sequences and most-parsimonious VDJ recombination scenarios were assigned using the TCRdist pipeline. In a later analysis, each TCR beta chain was defined by its CDR3 amino acid sequence together with its V-gene family, and reads lacking a unique V-gene family were excluded. To address suspected cross-contamination and a sequencing artifact, a later analysis removed several hundred highly shared, low-generation-probability nucleotide sequences. In a later analysis, a clonal expansion index was calculated for each public chain from normalized within-repertoire ranks of inferred template counts. Generation probabilities in a later analysis came from a VDJ recombination model fitted to out-of-frame rearrangements, and those results were checked against IGoR. Hypergeometric tests were used in a later analysis to score TCR-TCR, TCR-HLA and TCR-CMV co-occurrence, with a repertoire-size bias correction applied to the TCR pairs. False discovery rates were estimated in a later analysis by permuting HLA or CMV assignments 20 times. A later analysis grouped co-occurring TCRs with DBSCAN, adding TCRdist sequence similarity when clustering within HLA-allele-positive subsets. Repertoires with fewer than 30,000 or more than 120,000 public chains were left out of co-occurrence clustering, as were five repertoires with anomalous nucleotide sharing. TCRdb's version of the immuneACCESS table is confined to in-frame rearrangements and falls short of the full clone set. An unresolved V gene accounts for under half of the shortfall where checked; the remainder is of unknown origin. The V and J calls and clone size come from that table; D and trimming were worked out from the DNA. The sample table lists 100,000 to 150,000 clones, about four fifths of them with a count of one. Together, the top ten hold roughly 5% of the sample.

From cysteine to phenylalanine, the CDR3 is 14 amino acids long. Here the CDR3 DNA is all that survives: 42 bases in frame from base 1. After removal of 3 bases from V and 6 bases from J, the junction retains 7 bases not matched to a gene. The germline V gene provides CDR1 MNHNS and CDR2 SASEGT. The sequenced sample consisted of PBMCs. This clonotype was obtained from a man aged 25-40 years in good health and CMV-seronegative. The V and J segments used are TRBV6-1 and TRBJ1-1; 7 bases in between match TRBD1. The DNA reads TGTGCCAGCAGTGATGGAGGGGGCAGGCCTGAAGCTTTCTTT. Translation gives CASSDGGGRPEAFF.